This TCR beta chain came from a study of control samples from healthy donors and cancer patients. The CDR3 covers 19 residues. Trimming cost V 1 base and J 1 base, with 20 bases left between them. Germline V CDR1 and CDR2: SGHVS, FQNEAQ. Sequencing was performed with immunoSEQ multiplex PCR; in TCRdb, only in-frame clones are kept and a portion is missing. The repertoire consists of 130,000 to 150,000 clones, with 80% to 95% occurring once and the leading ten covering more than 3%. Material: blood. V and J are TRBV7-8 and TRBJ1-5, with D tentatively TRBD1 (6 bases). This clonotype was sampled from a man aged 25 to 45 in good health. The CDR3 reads CASSLGLRGSRRSNQPQHF. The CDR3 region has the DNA TGTGCCAGCAGCTTAGGCCTGAGGGGGTCTCGGAGGAGCAATCAGCCCCAGCATTTT.